Listed here are 3 T cell receptor beta chains from one sample, sequenced in a study of blood T cell repertoires in COVID-19. Using immunoSEQ multiplex PCR, the repertoire was profiled, and TCRdb retains in-frame clones only, with some absent. The sample lists 130,000 to 150,000 clones, approximately 83% occurring once. The sequenced sample consisted of peripheral blood. Source of these receptors: a woman aged 55-70 years with COVID-19, enrolled during active disease.

The chain has TRBV7-9 and TRBJ1-6; TRBD1 is a possible D gene (6 bases). V was clipped by 5 bases and J by 8 bases, with 16 bases between them. CDR1 and CDR2 (germline): SEHNR, FQNEAQ (reference sequence). There are 15 residues in the CDR3. Here the CDR3 reads CASSPTFDRYSPLHF. Here the CDR3 DNA reads TGTGCCAGCAGCCCTACATTTGACAGGTATTCACCCCTCCACTTT.

The table lists this clone with a few counts. The J gene is TRBJ2-5, the V gene TRBV15, with a weak D call TRBD2 (5 bases). Trimming removed 1 base at V and 7 bases at J, with 13 bases between. There are 14 residues in the CDR3. Looked up from germline, CDR1 is LNHNV and CDR2 is YYDKDF (reference sequence). In DNA, the CDR3 is TGTGCCACCAGCAGAGCCTACGGGGTCGGGACCCAGTACTTC. This gives the protein CATSRAYGVGTQYF.

Only a few counts were recorded for this clone. This chain joins TRBV2 and TRBJ1-5; D is possibly TRBD1 (6 bases). CDR3 size: 15 residues. Germline V CDR1 and CDR2: SNHLY, FYNNEI. Trimming cost V 2 bases and J 0 bases, with 8 bases left between them. The CDR3 nucleotides are TGTGCCAGCAGTGAAAGGACAGTTAGCAATCAGCCCCAGCATTTT. Its protein product is CASSERTVSNQPQHF.